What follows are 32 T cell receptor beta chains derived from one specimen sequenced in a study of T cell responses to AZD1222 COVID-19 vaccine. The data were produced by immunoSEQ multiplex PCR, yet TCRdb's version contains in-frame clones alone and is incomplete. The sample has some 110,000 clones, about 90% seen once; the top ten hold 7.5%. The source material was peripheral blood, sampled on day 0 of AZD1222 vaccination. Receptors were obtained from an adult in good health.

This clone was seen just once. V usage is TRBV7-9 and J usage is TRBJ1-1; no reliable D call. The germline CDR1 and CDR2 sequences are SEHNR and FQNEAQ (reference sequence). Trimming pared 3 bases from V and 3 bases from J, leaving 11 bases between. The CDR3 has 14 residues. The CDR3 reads CASSFSTRHTEAFF. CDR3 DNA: TGTGCCAGCAGCTTTTCTACAAGACACACTGAAGCTTTCTTT. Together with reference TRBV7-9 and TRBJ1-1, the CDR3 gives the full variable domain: DTGVSQNPRHKITKRGQNVTFRCDPISEHNRLYWYRQTLGQGPEFLTYFQNEAQLEKSRLLSDRFSAERPKGSFSTLEIQRTEQGDSAMYLCASSFSTRHTEAFFGQGTRLTVV.

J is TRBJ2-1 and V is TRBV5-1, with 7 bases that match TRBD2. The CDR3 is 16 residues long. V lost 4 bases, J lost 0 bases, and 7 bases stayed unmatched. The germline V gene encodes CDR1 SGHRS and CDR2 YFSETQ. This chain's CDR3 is CASSGTLADSYNEQFF. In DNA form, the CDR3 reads TGCGCCAGCAGCGGAACTCTAGCGGACTCCTACAATGAGCAGTTCTTC.

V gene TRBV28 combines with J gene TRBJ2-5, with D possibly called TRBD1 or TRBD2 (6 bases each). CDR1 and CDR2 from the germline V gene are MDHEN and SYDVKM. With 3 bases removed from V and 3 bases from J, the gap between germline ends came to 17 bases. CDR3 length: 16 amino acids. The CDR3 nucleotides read TGTGCCAGCAGTTTCCGGTACGGGGGCGAAAAAGAGACCCAGTACTTC. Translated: CASSFRYGGEKETQYF.

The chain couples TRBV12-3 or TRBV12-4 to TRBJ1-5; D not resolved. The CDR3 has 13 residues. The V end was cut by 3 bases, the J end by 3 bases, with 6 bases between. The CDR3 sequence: CASSFGSNQPQHF. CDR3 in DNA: TGTGCCAGCAGTTTTGGATCCAATCAGCCCCAGCATTTT.

The CDR3 DNA follows: TGTGCCAGCAGCCCAGTAACAGGGCCCTACAATGAGCAGTTCTTC. Translated, it gives CASSPVTGPYNEQFF. This chain connects TRBV7-3 to TRBJ2-1; TRBD1 is a possible D gene (6 bases). From germline, CDR1 is SGHTA and CDR2 FQGTGA. Trimming stripped 5 bases from V and 2 bases from J, with 13 bases between. The CDR3 contains 15 residues.

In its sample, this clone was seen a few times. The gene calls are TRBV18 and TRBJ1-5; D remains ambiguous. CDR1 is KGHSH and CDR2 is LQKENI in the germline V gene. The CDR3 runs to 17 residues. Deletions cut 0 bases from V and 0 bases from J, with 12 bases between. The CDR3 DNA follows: TGTGCCAGCTCACCACCCGGGGAGTTCGTTAGCAATCAGCCCCAGCATTTT. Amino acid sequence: CASSPPGEFVSNQPQHF. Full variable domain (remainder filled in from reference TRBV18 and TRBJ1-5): NAGVMQNPRHLVRRRGQEARLRCSPMKGHSHVYWYRQLPEEGLKFMVYLQKENIIDESGMPKERFSAEFPKEGPSILRIQQVVRGDSAAYFCASSPPGEFVSNQPQHFGDGTRLSIL.

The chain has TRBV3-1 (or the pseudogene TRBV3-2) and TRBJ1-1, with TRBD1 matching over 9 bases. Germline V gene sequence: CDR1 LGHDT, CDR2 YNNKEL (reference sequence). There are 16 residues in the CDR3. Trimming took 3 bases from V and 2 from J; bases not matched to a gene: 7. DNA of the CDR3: TGTGCCAGCAGCCACGACAGGGGGAACATTAACACTGAAGCTTTCTTT. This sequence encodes CASSHDRGNINTEAFF.

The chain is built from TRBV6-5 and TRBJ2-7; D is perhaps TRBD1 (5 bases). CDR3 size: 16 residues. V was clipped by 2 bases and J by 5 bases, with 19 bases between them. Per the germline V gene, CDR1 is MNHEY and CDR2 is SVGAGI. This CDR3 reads CASSYRSARVLNEQYF. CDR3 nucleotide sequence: TGTGCCAGCAGTTACAGGTCCGCCAGGGTGTTGAACGAGCAGTACTTC.

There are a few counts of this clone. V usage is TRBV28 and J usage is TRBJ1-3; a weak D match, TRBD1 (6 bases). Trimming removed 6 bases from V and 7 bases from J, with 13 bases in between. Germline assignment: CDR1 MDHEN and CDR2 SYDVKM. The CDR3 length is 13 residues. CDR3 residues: CASSSQGANTIYF. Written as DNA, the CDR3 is TGTGCCAGCAGCTCACAGGGAGCCAACACCATATATTTT.

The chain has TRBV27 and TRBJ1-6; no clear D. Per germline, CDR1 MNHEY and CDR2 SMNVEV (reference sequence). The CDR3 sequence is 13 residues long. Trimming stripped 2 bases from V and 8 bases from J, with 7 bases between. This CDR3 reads CASSLRWYSPLHF. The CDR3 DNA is TGTGCCAGCAGTTTACGGTGGTATTCACCCCTCCACTTT.

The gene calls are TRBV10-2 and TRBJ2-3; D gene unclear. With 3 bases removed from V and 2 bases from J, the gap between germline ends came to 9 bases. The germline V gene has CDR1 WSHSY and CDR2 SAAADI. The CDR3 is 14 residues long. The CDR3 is CASSDGPLTDTQYF. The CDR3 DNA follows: TGCGCCAGCAGTGACGGACCACTCACAGATACGCAGTATTTT.

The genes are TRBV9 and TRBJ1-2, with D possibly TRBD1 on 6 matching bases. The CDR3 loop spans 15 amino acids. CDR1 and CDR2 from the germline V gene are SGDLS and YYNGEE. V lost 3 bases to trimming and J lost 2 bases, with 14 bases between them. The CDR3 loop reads CASSASLGQNYGYTF. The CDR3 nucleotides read TGTGCCAGCAGCGCCTCGTTAGGACAGAACTATGGCTACACCTTC.

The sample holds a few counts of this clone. CDR3 DNA: TGCGCCAGCAAAATGGAGACACCCAACACTGAAGCTTTCTTT. Its translation: CASKMETPNTEAFF. The rearrangement uses TRBV5-1 and TRBJ1-1; D is undetermined. V was trimmed by 6 bases and J by 2 bases, leaving 14 bases between them. In germline, CDR1 is SGHRS, CDR2 YFSETQ. This CDR3 region has 14 residues.

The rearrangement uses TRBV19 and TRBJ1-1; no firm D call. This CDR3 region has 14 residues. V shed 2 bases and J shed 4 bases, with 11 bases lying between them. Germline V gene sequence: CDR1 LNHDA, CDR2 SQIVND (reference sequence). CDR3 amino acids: CASSINLAGTEAFF. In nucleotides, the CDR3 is TGTGCCAGTAGTATAAACCTCGCAGGCACTGAAGCTTTCTTT.

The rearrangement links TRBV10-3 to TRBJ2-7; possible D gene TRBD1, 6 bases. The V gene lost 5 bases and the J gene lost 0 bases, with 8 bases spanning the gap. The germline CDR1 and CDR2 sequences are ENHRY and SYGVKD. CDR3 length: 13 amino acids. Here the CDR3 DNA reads TGTGCCATCAGTTCGACAGGCTCCTACGAGCAGTACTTC. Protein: CAISSTGSYEQYF.

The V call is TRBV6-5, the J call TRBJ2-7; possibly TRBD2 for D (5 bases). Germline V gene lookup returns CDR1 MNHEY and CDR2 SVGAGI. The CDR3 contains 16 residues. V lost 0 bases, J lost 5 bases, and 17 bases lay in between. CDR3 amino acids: CASSYSSGKMADEQYF. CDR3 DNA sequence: TGTGCCAGCAGTTACTCGAGCGGTAAGATGGCCGACGAGCAGTACTTC.

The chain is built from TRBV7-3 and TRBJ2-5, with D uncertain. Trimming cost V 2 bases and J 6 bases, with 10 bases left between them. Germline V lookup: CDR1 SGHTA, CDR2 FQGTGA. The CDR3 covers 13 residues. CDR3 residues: CASSLATEKTQYF. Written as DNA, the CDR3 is TGTGCCAGCAGCTTAGCTACGGAAAAGACCCAGTACTTC.

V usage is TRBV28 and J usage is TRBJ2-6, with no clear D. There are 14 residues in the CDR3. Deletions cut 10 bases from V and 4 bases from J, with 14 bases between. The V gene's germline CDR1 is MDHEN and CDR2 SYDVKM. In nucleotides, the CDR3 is TGTGCCACCGCGAAAGGGTTCGGGGCCAACGTCCTGACTTTC. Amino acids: CATAKGFGANVLTF.

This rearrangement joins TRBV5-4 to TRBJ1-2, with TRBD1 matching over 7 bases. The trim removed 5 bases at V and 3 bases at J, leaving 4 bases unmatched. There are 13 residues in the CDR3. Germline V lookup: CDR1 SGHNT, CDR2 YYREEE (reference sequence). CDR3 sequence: CASSRDRDYGYTF. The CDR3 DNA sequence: TGTGCCAGCAGTCGCGACAGGGACTATGGCTACACCTTC. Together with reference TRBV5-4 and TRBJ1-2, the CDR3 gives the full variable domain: ETGVTQSPTHLIKTRGQQVTLRCSSQSGHNTVSWYQQALGQGPQFIFQYYREEENGRGNFPPRFSGLQFPNYSSELNVNALELDDSALYLCASSRDRDYGYTFGSGTRLTVV.

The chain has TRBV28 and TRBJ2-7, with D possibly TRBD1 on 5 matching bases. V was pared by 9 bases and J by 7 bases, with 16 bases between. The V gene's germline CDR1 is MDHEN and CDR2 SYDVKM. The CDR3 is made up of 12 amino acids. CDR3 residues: CASSRVLREQYF. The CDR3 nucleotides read TGTGCCAGTTCCAGGGTCTTGAGGGAGCAGTACTTC.

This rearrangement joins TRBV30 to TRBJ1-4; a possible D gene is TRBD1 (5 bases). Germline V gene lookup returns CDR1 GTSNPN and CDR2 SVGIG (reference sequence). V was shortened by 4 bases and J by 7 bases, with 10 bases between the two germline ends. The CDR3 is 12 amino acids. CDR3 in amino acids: CAWNQGFEKLFF. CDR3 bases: TGTGCCTGGAATCAGGGCTTTGAAAAACTGTTTTTT. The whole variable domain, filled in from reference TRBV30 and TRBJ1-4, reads SQTIHQWPATLVQPVGSPLSLECTVEGTSNPNLYWYRQAAGRGLQLLFYSVGIGQISSEVPQNLSASRPQDRQFILSSKKLLLSDSGFYLCAWNQGFEKLFFGSGTQLSVL.

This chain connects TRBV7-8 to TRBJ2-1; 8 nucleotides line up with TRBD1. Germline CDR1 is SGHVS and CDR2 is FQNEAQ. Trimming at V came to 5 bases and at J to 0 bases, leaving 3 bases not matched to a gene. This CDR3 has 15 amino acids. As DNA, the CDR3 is TGTGCCAGCAGCCCCGGACAGGGCTCCTACAATGAGCAGTTCTTC. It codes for CASSPGQGSYNEQFF. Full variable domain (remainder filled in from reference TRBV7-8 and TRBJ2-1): GAGVSQSPRYKVAKRGQDVALRCDPISGHVSLFWYQQALGQGPEFLTYFQNEAQLDKSGLPSDRFFAERPEGSVSTLKIQRTQQEDSAVYLCASSPGQGSYNEQFFGPGTRLTVL.

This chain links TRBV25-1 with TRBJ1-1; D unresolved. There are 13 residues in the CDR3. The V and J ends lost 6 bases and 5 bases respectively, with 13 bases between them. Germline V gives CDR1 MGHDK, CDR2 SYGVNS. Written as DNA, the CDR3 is TGTGCCAGCAGGGGAGGGCTGGGGACTGAAGCTTTCTTT. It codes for CASRGGLGTEAFF.

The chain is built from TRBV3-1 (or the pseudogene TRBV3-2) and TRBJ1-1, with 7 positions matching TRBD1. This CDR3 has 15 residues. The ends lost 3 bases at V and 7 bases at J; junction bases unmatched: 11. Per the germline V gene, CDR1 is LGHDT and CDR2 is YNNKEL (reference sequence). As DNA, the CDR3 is TGTGCCAGCAGCCACAAAACAGGGGCCATTGGTGAAGCTTTCTTT. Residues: CASSHKTGAIGEAFF.

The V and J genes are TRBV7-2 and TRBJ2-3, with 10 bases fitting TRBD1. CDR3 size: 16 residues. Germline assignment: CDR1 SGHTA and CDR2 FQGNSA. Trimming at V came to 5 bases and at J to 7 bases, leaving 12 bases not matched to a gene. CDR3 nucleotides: TGTGCCAGCAGCCACCTCCAGGGACAGGGGTCACATACGCAGTATTTT. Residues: CASSHLQGQGSHTQYF.

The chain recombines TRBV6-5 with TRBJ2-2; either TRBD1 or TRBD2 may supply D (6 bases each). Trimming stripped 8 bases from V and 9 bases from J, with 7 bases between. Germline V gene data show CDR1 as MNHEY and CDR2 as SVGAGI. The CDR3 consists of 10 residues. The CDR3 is CASGGRELFF. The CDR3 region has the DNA TGTGCCAGCGGGGGGCGGGAGCTGTTTTTT.

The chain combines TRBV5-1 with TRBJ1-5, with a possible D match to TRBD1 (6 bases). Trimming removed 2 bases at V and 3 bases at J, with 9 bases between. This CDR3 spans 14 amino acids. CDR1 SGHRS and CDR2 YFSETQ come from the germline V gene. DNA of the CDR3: TGCGCCAGCAGCTTACAGGGACTCAATCAGCCCCAGCATTTT. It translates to CASSLQGLNQPQHF.

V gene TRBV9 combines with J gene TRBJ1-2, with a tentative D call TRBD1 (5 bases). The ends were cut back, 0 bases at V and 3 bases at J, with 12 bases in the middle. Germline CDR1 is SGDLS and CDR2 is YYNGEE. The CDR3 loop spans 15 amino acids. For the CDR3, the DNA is TGTGCCAGCAGCGTAGCCCCGGGGGGAGACTATGGCTACACCTTC. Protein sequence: CASSVAPGGDYGYTF.

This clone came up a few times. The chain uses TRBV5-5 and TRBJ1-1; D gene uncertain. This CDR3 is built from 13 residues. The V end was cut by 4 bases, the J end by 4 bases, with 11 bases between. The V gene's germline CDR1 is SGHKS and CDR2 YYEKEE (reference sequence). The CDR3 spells CASSPPGSTEAFF. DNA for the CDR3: TGTGCCAGCAGCCCGCCTGGGAGCACTGAAGCTTTCTTT.

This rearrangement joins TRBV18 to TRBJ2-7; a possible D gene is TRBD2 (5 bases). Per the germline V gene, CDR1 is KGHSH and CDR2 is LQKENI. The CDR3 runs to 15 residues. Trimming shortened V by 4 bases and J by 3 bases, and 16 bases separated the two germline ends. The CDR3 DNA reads TGTGCCAGCTCACTGGGAGAGTTGAGAGACTACGAGCAGTACTTC. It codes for CASSLGELRDYEQYF.

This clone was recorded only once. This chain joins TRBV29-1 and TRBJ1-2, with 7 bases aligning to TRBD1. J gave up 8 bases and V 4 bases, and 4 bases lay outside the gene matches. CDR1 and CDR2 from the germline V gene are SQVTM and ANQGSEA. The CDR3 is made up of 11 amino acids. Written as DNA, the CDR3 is TGCAGCGTTGGGGCAGGGGGAGGCTACACCTTC. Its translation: CSVGAGGGYTF.

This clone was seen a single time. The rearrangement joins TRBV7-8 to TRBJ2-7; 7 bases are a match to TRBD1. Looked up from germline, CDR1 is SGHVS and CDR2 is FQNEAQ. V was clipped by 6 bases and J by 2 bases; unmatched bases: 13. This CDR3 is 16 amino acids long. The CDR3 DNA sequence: TGTGCCAGCAGACGGACCCGGGACAGAACTCCCTACGAGCAGTACTTC. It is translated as CASRRTRDRTPYEQYF.